These 13 T cell receptor beta chains came from one sample sequenced in a study of T cells in Graves' hyperthyroidism and ophthalmopathy. Researchers amplified the TCR beta CDR3 regions from RNA transcripts. When the TCR CDR3 underwent first-round RT-PCR, the HTBI primer set was used. TCRdb called the multiplex PCR reads again in MiXCR, with one record for every CDR3 protein. The top ten clones hold about 56% of a sample with about 200,000 distinct CDR3 sequences, about a sixth of them seen once. Material: blood. These receptors originate from a woman between 50 and 59 years old with Graves' hyperthyroidism.

A few counts support this clonotype. The CDR3 nucleotides read TGTGCCAGCAGCTTTCCACTAGCGGGAGGGTATGGCGAGCAGTACTTC. Amino acids: CASSFPLAGGYGEQYF. The chain recombines TRBV11-2 with TRBJ2-7; 13 bases are shared with TRBD2. J was trimmed by 6 bases and V by 3 bases; bases with no gene match: 8. The CDR3 loop spans 16 amino acids. Germline CDR1 SGHAT, CDR2 FQNNGV. Full variable domain (remainder filled in from reference TRBV11-2 and TRBJ2-7): EAGVAQSPRYKIIEKRQSVAFWCNPISGHATLYWYQQILGQGPKLLIQFQNNGVVDDSQLPKDRFSAERLKGVDSTLKIQPAKLEDSAVYLCASSFPLAGGYGEQYFGPGTRLTVT.

A note on this clonotype: A single base separates this from a much larger clone, so it may be a read error. Here the CDR3 omits its conserved ending phenylalanine or tryptophan, so a read error is the likely source. The chain combines TRBV6-2 or TRBV6-3 with TRBJ2-7; D unclear. Per the germline V gene, CDR1 is MNHEY and CDR2 is SVGEGT. CDR3 length: 14 amino acids. Trimming took off 2 bases at V and 8 bases at J, with 16 bases between the two ends. Written as DNA, the CDR3 is TGTGCCAGCAGTTACGGCAGGAGAGCTGGGCAGCAGTACCTC. Its protein product is CASSYGRRAGQQYL.

The sample holds many counts of this clonotype. This chain joins TRBV29-1 and TRBJ1-5; tentatively, D is TRBD1 (6 bases). This CDR3 is 13 amino acids long. The germline CDR1 and CDR2 sequences are SQVTM and ANQGSEA. V shed 6 bases and J shed 6 bases, with 15 bases lying between them. Here the CDR3 DNA reads TGCAGCGTATTACAGGGAATCGGTCAGCCCCAGCATTTT. The encoded protein is CSVLQGIGQPQHF.

This clonotype has a handful of counts. A much more abundant neighbour one base away suggests this may be a read error. This CDR3 is missing its conserved last phenylalanine or tryptophan, likely due to a read error. V usage is TRBV7-9 and J usage is TRBJ2-5, with D possibly being TRBD2 (6 bases). Germline assignment: CDR1 SEHNR and CDR2 FQNEAQ (reference sequence). With 1 base removed from V and 2 bases from J, the gap between germline ends came to 8 bases. This CDR3 has 14 amino acids. The CDR3 DNA sequence: TGTGCCAGCAGCTTAGGTAGCGGTCAAGAGACCCAGTACCTC. It translates to CASSLGSGQETQYL.

This clonotype has more than one count but fewer than ten. This chain uses TRBV19 with TRBJ1-1, with D possibly being TRBD1 (5 bases). V lost 5 bases and J 5 bases, leaving 18 bases between the germline ends. CDR3 length equals 15 residues. Per the germline V gene, CDR1 is LNHDA and CDR2 is SQIVND (reference sequence). Here the CDR3 reads CASSPNLRGETEAFF. As DNA, the CDR3 is TGTGCCAGTAGTCCGAATCTCAGAGGGGAGACTGAAGCTTTCTTT.

This clonotype was detected many times. One junction end does not reproduce the germline sequence, and a read error may be involved. J is TRBJ2-1 and V is TRBV2, with 13 bases fitting TRBD2. CDR3 length: 16 amino acids. Germline V gene lookup returns CDR1 SNHLY and CDR2 FYNNEI. The CDR3 loop is CASREGGTSGKGEQFF. For the CDR3, the DNA is TGTGCCAGCAGAGAAGGTGGGACTAGCGGGAAGGGTGAGCAGTTCTTC.

In its sample, this clonotype was seen many times. The chain links TRBV4-1 to TRBJ2-7; D might be TRBD2 (6 bases). The CDR3 totals 15 residues. The V and J ends lost 0 bases and 6 bases respectively, with 15 bases between them. Germline-derived CDR1 and CDR2 are MGHRA and YSYEKL. The chain's CDR3 is CASSQEWREEGEQYF. DNA of the CDR3: TGCGCCAGCAGCCAAGAATGGAGGGAGGAGGGCGAGCAGTACTTC.

This clonotype was observed many times. The chain joins TRBV7-2 to TRBJ2-7; perhaps TRBD2 as D (5 bases). Trimming left V 8 bases short and J 0 bases short, with 17 bases between. The length of the CDR3 is 15 residues. CDR1 and CDR2 (germline): SGHTA, FQGNSA. The CDR3 is CASLRSGASSYEQYF. The CDR3 DNA follows: TGTGCCAGCCTTAGGAGCGGTGCGAGCTCCTACGAGCAGTACTTC.

Of note for this clonotype: This could be a read error, since a much larger clone is one nucleotide away. This sequence joins TRBV10-2 and TRBJ1-2; D unresolved. V lost 4 bases and J lost 2, with 23 bases in between. The CDR3 length is 18 residues. In germline, CDR1 is WSHSY, CDR2 SAAADI. As DNA, the CDR3 is TGCGCCAGCAGTGGGTTCGGCTTAGGGAGGGCCCGAAACTATGGCTACACCTTC. This encodes CASSGFGLGRARNYGYTF.

The table lists this clonotype with a count of one. A read error may explain this, as a much larger clone is one base away. This likely comes from a read error, as the CDR3 has no conserved phenylalanine or tryptophan at its end. This chain links TRBV3-1 with TRBJ2-2, with TRBD2 matching 7 bases. The germline gives CDR1 LGHDT, CDR2 YNNKEL (reference sequence). J gave up 0 bases and V 3 bases, and 7 bases lay outside the gene matches. The CDR3 runs 17 residues. CDR3 sequence reads: CASSHYSSGANTGELFL. CDR3 DNA: TGTGCCAGCAGCCACTACTCTAGCGGAGCGAACACCGGGGAGCTGTTTCTT.

Details on this clonotype: A much larger clone lies one base from this, so it may be a read error. The genes are TRBV28 and TRBJ2-1; 14 bases are a match to TRBD2. Per the germline V gene, CDR1 is MDHEN and CDR2 is SYDVKM. V dropped 7 bases and J dropped 9; count of bases not matched to a gene: 11. This CDR3 spans 16 amino acids. CDR3 bases: TGTGCCAGCACCCTACCGGGACTAGCGGGAGTAAGTGAGCAGTTCTTC. Translated: CASTLPGLAGVSEQFF.

The V gene is TRBV19, the J gene TRBJ2-5, with TRBD2 identical over 8 bases. This CDR3 region has 16 residues. CDR1 and CDR2 (germline): LNHDA, SQIVND (reference sequence). J was trimmed by 5 bases and V by 1 base; bases with no gene match: 9. The CDR3 protein is CASSIGFGRAGETQYF. The CDR3 nucleotides read TGTGCCAGTAGTATAGGATTCGGGAGGGCCGGGGAGACCCAGTACTTC.

In its sample, this clonotype was seen many times. CDR3 sequence reads: CASTSIGLRLYNEQFF. In nucleotides, the CDR3 is TGTGCCAGCACTTCAATAGGACTGAGACTTTACAATGAGCAGTTCTTC. The chain carries TRBV7-8 and TRBJ2-1, with D possibly TRBD2 on 5 matching bases. This CDR3 region has 16 residues. V was pared by 7 bases and J by 4 bases, with 20 bases between. Germline assignment: CDR1 SGHVS and CDR2 FQNEAQ.